The rows below give T cell receptor beta chains drawn from one sample of a study of T cells in Graves' hyperthyroidism and ophthalmopathy. Using its own MiXCR run on the multiplex PCR reads, TCRdb lists one record per CDR3 protein. The table has 800,000 or so distinct CDR3 sequences, 35% to 40% seen once. The specimen was blood. These receptors all come from a man between 18 and 29 years old with Graves' hyperthyroidism. Each CDR3 is given with its conserved first and last residue. D genes are given only for firm matches. Clone size is not always given. Where it is, it says once, few, many or a class for expanded clones.

-,TRBV5-6,TRBJ1-5,-,CASIVGMRISNQPQHF,TGTGCCAGCATCGTTGGGATGAGGATTAGCAATCAGCCCCAGCATTTT
-,TRBV2,TRBJ2-5,-,CASSAQGKQETQYF,TGTGCCAGCAGTGCCCAGGGGAAACAAGAGACCCAGTACTTC
many,TRBV2,TRBJ1-2,-,CASSDAGAGGYTF,TGTGCCAGCAGTGACGCAGGGGCTGGTGGCTACACCTTC
-,TRBV24-1,TRBJ1-2,-,CATSFTGGYTF,TGTGCCACCAGTTTTACGGGAGGCTACACCTTC
many,TRBV19,TRBJ1-1,-,CASTPGRPYTEAFF,TGTGCCAGTACCCCGGGGCGTCCTTACACTGAAGCTTTCTTT
-,TRBV12-3/TRBV12-4,TRBJ1-4,-,CASSSPGGREKLFF,TGTGCCAGCAGTTCCCCGGGGGGGCGTGAAAAACTGTTTTTT
-,TRBV7-2,TRBJ2-7,TRBD2,CASSLSGGPSYEQYF,TGTGCCAGCAGCTTAAGCGGGGGACCCTCCTACGAGCAGTACTTC
-,TRBV11-3,TRBJ2-5,-,CASSPIFGTETQYF,TGTGCCAGCAGCCCGATCTTCGGGACGGAGACCCAGTACTTC
few,TRBV5-5,TRBJ1-1,-,CASSLGLTSMNTEAFF,TGTGCCAGCAGCTTGGGGTTAACCAGCATGAACACTGAAGCTTTCTTT
few,TRBV6-5,TRBJ2-7,TRBD1,CASSLRWDRAYEQYF,TGTGCCAGCAGTTTAAGGTGGGACAGAGCCTACGAGCAGTACTTC
many,TRBV9,TRBJ1-4,TRBD1,CASSVFGTGDEKLFF,TGTGCCAGCAGCGTATTCGGGACAGGCGATGAAAAACTGTTTTTT
many,TRBV19,TRBJ2-2,-,CASSWFGELFF,TGTGCCAGTAGTTGGTTCGGGGAGCTGTTTTTT
-,TRBV29-1,TRBJ1-2,-,CSGLAGGGKRGYTF,TGCAGCGGGCTAGCGGGAGGGGGAAAGAGAGGCTACACCTTC
-,TRBV10-3,TRBJ1-1,-,CAISPGGAHTEAFF,TGTGCCATCAGCCCCGGGGGGGCACACACTGAAGCTTTCTTT
few,TRBV20-1,TRBJ1-2,TRBD1,CSAHGRTGTGGRGYTF,TGCAGTGCCCATGGGCGAACCGGGACAGGGGGCCGTGGCTACACCTTC
-,TRBV19,TRBJ2-2,TRBD2,CASSSPGGITGELFF,TGTGCCAGTAGTAGTCCGGGAGGGATCACCGGGGAGCTGTTTTTT
once,TRBV7-9,TRBJ2-2,-,CASSQAYTLSNTGELFF,TGCGCCAGCAGCCAAGCCTATACCTTATCGAACACCGGGGAGCTGTTTTTT
-,TRBV7-2,TRBJ2-5,-,CASSPSTREEAQYF,TGTGCCAGCAGCCCCTCGACTAGAGAAGAGGCCCAGTACTTC
-,TRBV2,TRBJ1-1,-,CASSETGGDMNTEAFF,TGTGCCAGCAGTGAGACCGGGGGGGACATGAACACTGAAGCTTTCTTT
many,TRBV29-1,TRBJ1-2,-,CSVARDGTYGYTF,TGCAGCGTGGCCCGGGACGGAACTTATGGCTACACCTTC
-,TRBV5-1,TRBJ2-7,TRBD2,CASSYLAGVYEQYF,TGCGCCAGCAGCTACCTAGCGGGCGTCTACGAGCAGTACTTC
many,TRBV7-2,TRBJ1-3,-,CASSLSASGNTIYF,TGTGCCAGCAGCTTATCCGCCTCTGGAAACACCATATATTTT
-,TRBV7-9,TRBJ2-5,TRBD1,CASSLAGQGVGTQYF,TGTGCCAGCAGCTTAGCGGGACAGGGTGTCGGGACCCAGTACTTC
many,TRBV7-9,TRBJ2-7,-,CATSDQLYEQYF,TGTGCCACTTCGGACCAACTTTACGAGCAGTACTTC
few,TRBV29-1,TRBJ2-5,TRBD2,CSETSGRDGETQYF,TGCAGCGAAACTAGCGGGAGGGATGGAGAGACCCAGTACTTC
many,TRBV2,TRBJ2-5,-,CASSRPLGREDQETQYF,TGTGCCAGCAGCCGCCCCTTAGGCAGGGAGGACCAAGAGACCCAGTACTTC
-,TRBV2,TRBJ1-4,TRBD1,CASSARTGSSEKLFF,TGTGCCAGCAGCGCCCGGACAGGGTCGAGTGAAAAACTGTTTTTT
-,TRBV6-5,TRBJ2-5,TRBD1,CASSSPPDRGTETQYF,TGTGCTAGCAGTTCCCCCCCTGACAGGGGGACGGAGACCCAGTACTTC
few,TRBV12-3/TRBV12-4,TRBJ1-5,-,CASSFSPTGNQPQHF,TGTGCCAGCAGTTTTAGTCCCACAGGGAATCAGCCCCAGCATTTT
-,TRBV12-3/TRBV12-4,TRBJ1-5,TRBD1,CASSWTGENQPQHF,TGTGCCAGCAGTTGGACAGGGGAAAATCAGCCCCAGCATTTT
-,TRBV12-3/TRBV12-4,TRBJ2-5,-,CASSRQANQETQYF,TGTGCCAGCAGTCGACAGGCGAACCAAGAGACCCAGTACTTC
-,TRBV12-3/TRBV12-4,TRBJ2-7,-,CASSGEKQYF,TGTGCCAGCAGTGGAGAAAAGCAGTACTTC
-,TRBV7-2,TRBJ2-5,-,CASSQDVRTETQYF,TGTGCCAGCAGCCAAGATGTGCGGACGGAGACCCAGTACTTC
many,TRBV12-3/TRBV12-4,TRBJ2-6,TRBD1,CASSPPWGQSDSGANVLTF,TGTGCCAGCAGTCCACCCTGGGGACAGTCAGACTCTGGGGCCAACGTCCTGACTTTC
once,TRBV29-1,TRBJ2-7,-,CSVEGVGYEQYF,TGCAGCGTTGAGGGGGTGGGGTACGAGCAGTACTTC
-,TRBV19,TRBJ1-1,-,CASSIDLSGEVTEAFF,TGTGCCAGTAGTATAGATCTATCAGGGGAGGTGACTGAAGCTTTCTTT
-,TRBV11-2,TRBJ2-7,-,CAWSPKRGTDTDYEQYF,TGTGCCTGGAGTCCCAAAAGGGGGACGGATACGGACTACGAGCAGTACTTC
few,TRBV9,TRBJ2-7,-,CASSPGASVSYEQYF,TGTGCCAGCAGTCCCGGGGCTAGCGTCTCCTACGAGCAGTACTTC
-,TRBV2,TRBJ1-1,TRBD1,CASGGTGERPPF,TGTGCCAGCGGCGGGACAGGGGAGCGACCACCTTTT
few,TRBV11-2,TRBJ2-2,-,CASSQDLQGTGELFF,TGTGCCAGCAGCCAAGACTTACAGGGTACCGGGGAGCTGTTTTTT
few,TRBV7-9,TRBJ2-7,-,CASSLAGSRYEQYF,TGTGCCAGCAGCTTAGCTGGGTCCCGGTACGAGCAGTACTTC
few,TRBV4-1,TRBJ1-1,-,CASSQVTGVHTEAFF,TGCGCCAGCAGCCAAGTGACGGGGGTGCACACTGAAGCTTTCTTT
many,TRBV7-2,TRBJ2-5,-,CASSPNGETQYF,TGTGCCAGCAGCCCCAACGGGGAGACCCAGTACTTC
-,TRBV7-9,TRBJ1-5,-,CASRPTGFSRQPQHF,TGTGCCAGCAGGCCAACAGGGTTCAGCCGTCAGCCCCAGCATTTT
many,TRBV7-9,TRBJ2-7,TRBD2,CASSRGGSSYEQYF,TGTGCCAGCAGTCGCGGGGGAAGCTCCTACGAGCAGTACTTC
-,TRBV3-1,TRBJ2-7,-,CASSLTPTYEQYF,TGTGCCAGCAGTCTCACCCCAACCTACGAGCAGTACTTC
-,TRBV29-1,TRBJ2-1,-,CSVVRFNEQFF,TGCAGCGTTGTACGGTTCAATGAGCAGTTCTTC
-,TRBV7-2,TRBJ2-5,-,CASSQDVEEETQYF,TGTGCCAGCAGCCAAGATGTCGAAGAAGAGACCCAGTACTTC
-,TRBV12-3/TRBV12-4,TRBJ2-7,TRBD2,CASSRSGLAGLDYEQYF,TGTGCCAGCAGTCGTTCGGGACTAGCGGGGCTAGACTACGAGCAGTACTTC
-,TRBV19,TRBJ2-7,TRBD2,CASSPAGAYEQYF,TGTGCCAGTTCCCCGGCGGGGGCCTACGAGCAGTACTTC
once,TRBV7-6,TRBJ2-7,TRBD1,CASATGQGTDEQYF,TGTGCCAGCGCTACGGGACAGGGGACGGACGAGCAGTACTTC
-,TRBV6-5,TRBJ2-2,TRBD2,CASSPARLAGTGELFF,TGTGCCAGCAGTCCCGCTCGACTAGCGGGCACCGGGGAGCTGTTTTTT